One sample yielded the 17 T cell receptor beta chains listed below, sequenced in a study of breast tumors, draining lymph nodes, adjacent tissues. One entry per CDR3 protein results from TCRdb running MiXCR on the multiplex PCR reads. The sample lists roughly 120,000 distinct CDR3 sequences, just under 20% seen once, with over 3% in the top ten. Axillary draining lymph nodes of breast cancer patients supplied the node samples. The sample was axillary lymph node tissue. These receptors originate from a female donor with breast cancer. Some clones in this sample may be carry-over from other donors' samples.

This clonotype came up many times. This sequence joins TRBV7-3 and TRBJ2-2; no definite D call. V dropped 1 base and J dropped 8 bases, with 11 bases sitting between them. CDR3 length: 14 residues. From germline, CDR1 is SGHTA and CDR2 FQGTGA. The CDR3 nucleotides read TGTGCCAGCAGCTTAATATGGCAAGGGGGGGAGCTGTTTTTT. Translated: CASSLIWQGGELFF.

The sample holds many counts of this clonotype. The rearrangement links TRBV9 to TRBJ2-1; D is uncertain. This CDR3 comprises 13 residues. Between the trimmed V and J ends, which lost 2 bases and 5 bases, there was a span of 8 bases. CDR1 and CDR2 (germline): SGDLS, YYNGEE. CDR3 coding DNA: TGTGCCAGCAGCGTTATAGGGAACAATGAGCAGTTCTTC. It is translated as CASSVIGNNEQFF.

The CDR3 DNA is TGTGCCAGCAGCCTGGGACGCTTTGAAGCTTTCTTT. This sequence encodes CASSLGRFEAFF. This chain joins TRBV3-1 and TRBJ1-1, with a tentative D call TRBD1 (5 bases). The germline V gene has CDR1 LGHDT and CDR2 YNNKEL (reference sequence). The CDR3 is 12 amino acids. Deletions cut 4 bases from V and 7 bases from J, with 10 bases between.

This clonotype was counted many times. The rearrangement joins TRBV5-1 to TRBJ2-2, with TRBD1 as a possible D gene (5 bases). Germline V lookup: CDR1 SGHRS, CDR2 YFSETQ. The V and J ends lost 2 bases and 4 bases respectively, with 12 bases between them. The CDR3 covers 15 residues. CDR3 protein: CASSFRTRATGELFF. The CDR3 DNA is TGCGCCAGCAGCTTCCGTACCAGGGCCACCGGGGAGCTGTTTTTT.

This clonotype was seen repeatedly, ten times or more. This chain connects TRBV29-1 to TRBJ2-1; TRBD2 aligns across 9 bases. The J segment lost 2 bases and the V segment lost 2 bases, leaving 10 bases of the junction unmatched. The CDR3 contains 17 residues. Germline V gene sequence: CDR1 SQVTM, CDR2 ANQGSEA. The CDR3 coding sequence is TGCAGCGTTGAAAGAGCCCAGGGACTAGCTGCCTACAATGAGCAGTTCTTC. Its translation is CSVERAQGLAAYNEQFF.

There are many counts of this clonotype. The chain links TRBV12-3 or TRBV12-4 to TRBJ2-1; 12 bases are a match to TRBD2. J was trimmed by 7 bases and V by 6 bases; bases with no gene match: 7. The length of the CDR3 is 15 residues. The CDR3 nucleotides read TGTGCCAGCAGCACAGGACTAGCGGGACCAAATGAGCAGTTCTTC. Protein sequence: CASSTGLAGPNEQFF.

This clonotype was picked up many times. V and J are TRBV9 and TRBJ2-3; D perhaps matches TRBD2 (6 bases). CDR1 and CDR2 from the germline V gene are SGDLS and YYNGEE. V was shortened by 3 bases and J by 1 base, with 12 bases between the two germline ends. CDR3 length: 15 amino acids. The CDR3 protein is CASSAEAGRTDTQYF. The CDR3 bases are TGTGCCAGCAGCGCAGAAGCGGGTCGCACAGATACGCAGTATTTT.

This clonotype was detected ten times or more. The rearrangement links TRBV9 to TRBJ2-1; no definite D call. V dropped 3 bases and J dropped 7 bases, with 5 bases sitting between them. The CDR3 is 11 amino acids. CDR1 is SGDLS and CDR2 is YYNGEE in the germline V gene. The CDR3 DNA reads as TGTGCCAGCAGCGCCGGAAATGAGCAGTTCTTC. This codes for CASSAGNEQFF.

There are many counts of this clonotype. The J gene is TRBJ2-5, the V gene TRBV9, with 8 bases fitting TRBD2. CDR3 length: 14 residues. V lost 3 bases to trimming and J lost 1 base; unmatched junction nucleotides: 2. CDR1 SGDLS and CDR2 YYNGEE come from the germline V gene. The CDR3 region is CASSGGLVQETQYF. CDR3 DNA sequence: TGTGCCAGCAGCGGGGGACTAGTCCAAGAGACCCAGTACTTC.

This clonotype was counted at least ten times. This chain links TRBV19 with TRBJ2-1; 14 bases align to TRBD2. The germline gives CDR1 LNHDA, CDR2 SQIVND (reference sequence). CDR3 length equals 17 residues. Trimming cost V 1 base and J 5 bases; bases outside gene matches: 4. CDR3 region: CASSIGRGLAGDNEQFF. The CDR3 DNA follows: TGTGCCAGTAGTATAGGGCGGGGACTAGCGGGGGACAATGAGCAGTTCTTC.

This clonotype was seen ten or more times. The rearrangement joins TRBV19 to TRBJ1-3; 8 bases match TRBD1. V lost 8 bases to trimming and J lost 1 base; unmatched junction nucleotides: 7. The germline CDR1 and CDR2 sequences are LNHDA and SQIVND (reference sequence). There are 15 residues in the CDR3. CDR3: CASDRQGKSGNTIYF. The CDR3 DNA follows: TGTGCCAGTGACAGACAGGGGAAGTCTGGAAACACCATATATTTT.

For this clonotype: A read error may explain this, as a much larger clone is one base away. The chain uses TRBV10-3 and TRBJ1-5; no firm D call. The CDR3 is made up of 14 amino acids. Germline V gives CDR1 ENHRY, CDR2 SYGVKD. This CDR3 reads CAINEIGNSQPQHF. Here the CDR3 DNA reads TGTGCCATCAATGAGATTGGCAATTCTCAGCCCCAGCATTTT.

This clonotype was detected ten times or more. The rearrangement uses TRBV5-1 and TRBJ2-1, with D unresolved. The CDR3 is 15 residues long. With 0 bases removed from V and 2 bases from J, the gap between germline ends came to 9 bases. Germline values: CDR1 SGHRS, CDR2 YFSETQ. This chain's CDR3 is CASSLGGNPYNEQFF. As DNA, the CDR3 is TGCGCCAGCAGCTTGGGAGGTAACCCCTACAATGAGCAGTTCTTC.

This clonotype was seen at least ten times. This chain joins TRBV2 and TRBJ2-1; D is unresolved. Germline lookup yields CDR1 SNHLY and CDR2 FYNNEI. Between the trimmed V and J ends, which lost 8 bases and 2 bases, there was a span of 10 bases. CDR3 length: 13 amino acids. Here the CDR3 DNA reads TGTGCCAGCGGTGGCAACACCTACAATGAGCAGTTCTTC. Its translation is CASGGNTYNEQFF.

This clonotype has only a few counts. The V call is TRBV28, the J call TRBJ2-1; D is unclear. This CDR3 has 13 amino acids. Germline CDR1 and CDR2: MDHEN and SYDVKM. Deletions cut 3 bases from V and 9 bases from J, with 12 bases between. The CDR3: CASSFDLRIEQFF. Written as DNA, the CDR3 is TGTGCCAGCAGTTTTGACCTTAGGATTGAGCAGTTCTTC. Based on the CDR3 plus reference TRBV28 and TRBJ2-1, the full variable domain is DVKVTQSSRYLVKRTGEKVFLECVQDMDHENMFWYRQDPGLGLRLIYFSYDVKMKEKGDIPEGYSVSREKKERFSLILESASTNQTSMYLCASSFDLRIEQFFGPGTRLTVL.

This clonotype came up a few times. This chain links TRBV5-1 with TRBJ2-1, with TRBD2 matching over 10 bases. Germline values: CDR1 SGHRS, CDR2 YFSETQ. The CDR3 is 16 amino acids. V trimming: 1 base; J trimming: 12 bases; junction bases outside the gene matches: 13. The CDR3 here is CASSLPSLAGVDGQFF. Written as DNA, the CDR3 is TGCGCCAGCAGCTTGCCTAGTCTAGCGGGAGTTGATGGGCAGTTCTTC.

On this clonotype: A read error may explain this, as a much larger clone is one base away. The chain recombines TRBV20-1 with TRBJ2-1; 12 bases are shared with TRBD2. The germline CDR1 and CDR2 sequences are DFQATT and SNEGSKA (reference sequence). The CDR3 extends over 14 amino acids. The CDR3 protein is CSAPGLAGYSEQFF. CDR3 DNA sequence: TGCAGTGCGCCGGGACTAGCGGGTTACAGTGAGCAGTTCTTC.